The 15 T cell receptor beta chains below all came from one sample that was sequenced in a study of vaccination and CD4 T cells after COVID-19. Their recognized antigens are unknown. Cultured CD4+ T cell DNA underwent sequencing with the Oncomine TCR Beta short-read assay. TCRdb re-analysed the PCR reads in MiXCR, keeping a single row per CDR3 protein. The sample yields 9,500 to 11,000 distinct CDR3 sequences, around 23% seen once. Treatment of the sample: approximately nine-day PBMC culture with coronavirus spike peptide pools or control peptides (ViraFEST assay). Sample: CD4+ T cells from blood, cultured in vitro, taken after SARS-CoV-2 vaccination. These receptors were taken from a human donor who had recovered from COVID-19.

The chain joins TRBV6-1 to TRBJ1-6, with a possible D match to TRBD1 (5 bases). The CDR3 runs 15 residues. The germline gives CDR1 MNHNS, CDR2 SASEGT. Trimming stripped 8 bases from V and 5 bases from J, with 16 bases between. CDR3 loop: CASFPARAHNSPLHF. In DNA form, the CDR3 reads TGTGCCAGCTTTCCTGCCAGGGCCCATAATTCACCCCTCCACTTT.

This clonotype showed up just a few times. The chain employs TRBV29-1 and TRBJ2-7; D not resolved. The V end lost 4 bases, the J end lost 4 bases, and 8 bases lay between the germline ends. The germline V gene encodes CDR1 SQVTM and CDR2 ANQGSEA. The CDR3 has 11 residues. The CDR3 DNA reads as TGCAGCGTTGGGGCGAATTACGAGCAGTACTTC. Encoded protein: CSVGANYEQYF.

The chain has TRBV28 and TRBJ2-4; no reliable D call. The CDR3 covers 15 residues. Trimming removed 1 base from V and 8 bases from J, with 15 bases in between. The germline gives CDR1 MDHEN, CDR2 SYDVKM. This chain's CDR3 is CASSLSPYGVDIQYF. The CDR3 DNA sequence: TGTGCCAGCAGTTTATCACCTTACGGCGTAGACATTCAGTACTTC.

This clonotype was counted between two and nine times. CDR3 sequence reads: CASSLGGFTLKETQYF. The CDR3, as DNA: TGTGCCAGCAGCTTAGGGGGCTTTACCCTAAAAGAGACCCAGTACTTC. This chain joins TRBV7-2 and TRBJ2-5; TRBD1 might be the D (5 bases). Trimming shortened V by 1 base and J by 3 bases, and 15 bases separated the two germline ends. Germline V lookup: CDR1 SGHTA, CDR2 FQGNSA. The CDR3 is 16 amino acids.

The chain joins TRBV28 to TRBJ2-5, with D unresolved. The germline V gene has CDR1 MDHEN and CDR2 SYDVKM. CDR3 length equals 13 residues. V was pared by 5 bases and J by 4 bases, with 11 bases between. The CDR3 spells CASSPRTTETQYF. The CDR3 region has the DNA TGTGCCAGCAGTCCCCGGACGACAGAGACCCAGTACTTC.

This clonotype showed up just a few times. The chain combines TRBV15 with TRBJ1-5, with a weak D call TRBD1 (6 bases). The CDR3 totals 15 residues. Per germline, CDR1 LNHNV and CDR2 YYDKDF (reference sequence). V was shortened by 2 bases and J by 2 bases, with 10 bases between the two germline ends. The CDR3 nucleotides read TGTGCCACCAGCAGACTAAGACAGGGCAATCAGCCCCAGCATTTT. Translated: CATSRLRQGNQPQHF.

This clonotype appeared a few times. The V call is TRBV28, the J call TRBJ1-1; 7 bases map to TRBD1. Germline V gene sequence: CDR1 MDHEN, CDR2 SYDVKM. The V segment lost 4 bases and the J segment 9 bases; nucleotides outside the gene matches: 8. The CDR3 consists of 13 residues. The CDR3 region is CASSYDRADKAFF. CDR3 bases: TGTGCCAGCAGTTATGACAGGGCCGACAAAGCTTTCTTT.

The rearrangement uses TRBV19 and TRBJ2-7, with 10 nucleotides matching TRBD1. The CDR3 spans 15 residues. The V gene's germline CDR1 is LNHDA and CDR2 SQIVND (reference sequence). V gave up 5 bases and J gave up 3 bases; unmatched junction bases: 7. CDR3 residues: CASSRGQGSLYEQYF. As DNA, the CDR3 is TGTGCCAGTAGTCGGGGACAGGGGTCCCTCTACGAGCAGTACTTC.

The table lists this clonotype with a few counts. The J gene is TRBJ1-5, the V gene TRBV24-1; possibly TRBD1 for D (5 bases). This CDR3 comprises 17 residues. Trimming took 2 bases from V and 4 from J, leaving 17 bases between them. Germline values: CDR1 KGHDR, CDR2 SFDVKD. CDR3 nucleotides: TGTGCCACCAGTGATTCGACAGCTACCGCCGCTAATCAGCCCCAGCATTTT. It codes for CATSDSTATAANQPQHF.

The V call is TRBV4-2, the J call TRBJ1-2; 7 positions agree with TRBD1. Germline V lookup: CDR1 LGHNA, CDR2 YNFKEQ. V dropped 4 bases and J dropped 4; count of bases not matched to a gene: 6. This CDR3 spans 14 amino acids. The CDR3 is CASSLQGDSYGYTF. The DNA for the CDR3 is TGTGCCAGCAGCCTTCAGGGGGACTCCTATGGCTACACCTTC.

The V gene is TRBV4-1, the J gene TRBJ2-1; weak D call: TRBD2 (6 bases). Germline lookup yields CDR1 MGHRA and CDR2 YSYEKL. The V end lost 0 bases, the J end lost 6 bases, and 21 bases lay between the germline ends. This CDR3 has 18 amino acids. This CDR3 is CASSQDRASAPRGNEQFF. CDR3 bases: TGCGCCAGCAGCCAAGATAGGGCTAGCGCGCCCCGAGGCAATGAGCAGTTCTTC.

The rearrangement links TRBV28 to TRBJ1-2, with TRBD1 identical over 8 bases. The CDR3 length is 14 residues. The germline V gene encodes CDR1 MDHEN and CDR2 SYDVKM. Germline trimming cut 4 bases from V and 3 bases from J; bases unmatched to any gene: 4. In DNA, the CDR3 is TGTGCCAGCAGTTCAGGACAGGGCGACTATGGCTACACCTTC. Its protein product is CASSSGQGDYGYTF.

The rearrangement links TRBV6-1 to TRBJ1-1, with D possibly matching TRBD1 (5 bases). The CDR3 sequence is 15 residues long. Germline V gene data show CDR1 as MNHNS and CDR2 as SASEGT. The germline V and J ends were trimmed by 5 bases and 0 bases, with 13 bases remaining between them. This CDR3 reads CASSQGPGLNTEAFF. CDR3 DNA sequence: TGTGCCAGCAGTCAAGGCCCAGGGCTGAACACTGAAGCTTTCTTT.

This clonotype is categorized as medium-sized. Here the CDR3 reads CASHKGQGQETQYF. The DNA of the CDR3 is TGTGCCAGCCATAAGGGCCAGGGCCAAGAGACCCAGTACTTC. The gene calls are TRBV6-1 and TRBJ2-5; D is perhaps TRBD1 (5 bases). V lost 8 bases and J lost 1, with 14 bases in between. This CDR3 has 14 amino acids. The germline V gene has CDR1 MNHNS and CDR2 SASEGT.

The chain couples TRBV15 to TRBJ2-4; D remains unclear. CDR3 length equals 17 residues. With 0 bases removed from V and 0 bases from J, the gap between germline ends came to 12 bases. Germline CDR1 and CDR2: LNHNV and YYDKDF (reference sequence). CDR3 in amino acids: CATSRDHLGLAKNIQYF. As DNA, the CDR3 is TGTGCCACCAGCAGAGATCACCTAGGGCTAGCCAAAAACATTCAGTACTTC.